Below are 6 T cell receptor beta chains sequenced from a single sample in a study of CD8+ T cells in alopecia areata. Treatment denoted: oral pan-JAK inhibitor, 5-10 mg twice daily. Sequencing templates came from extracted RNA that was reverse transcribed into cDNA. The repertoire was sequenced with immunoSEQ multiplex PCR; TCRdb's copy has only in-frame clones and lacks some. The profile covers 150,000 to 200,000 clones, with roughly 60% appearing a single time and 0.85% to 1.3% taken by the ten largest. The sequencing here drew on CD4+ T cells sorted from blood, taken at week 24, from a patient treated with tofacitinib. The receptors shown here come from a human donor with alopecia areata.

This rearrangement joins TRBV2 to TRBJ2-7; the D call may be TRBD1 or TRBD2 (7 bases each). Trimming cost V 6 bases and J 5 bases, with 20 bases left between them. Germline CDR1 is SNHLY and CDR2 is FYNNEI. The CDR3 is 15 residues long. CDR3 sequence reads: CASSRDREGVDEQYF. The DNA of the CDR3 is TGTGCCAGCAGCCGCGACAGGGAGGGGGTAGACGAGCAGTACTTC.

The V call is TRBV29-1, the J call TRBJ1-5; D is ambiguous. Germline V lookup: CDR1 SQVTM, CDR2 ANQGSEA. The V and J ends lost 4 bases and 0 bases respectively, with 7 bases between them. The CDR3 consists of 13 residues. In nucleotides, the CDR3 is TGCAGCGTTGTGCTGAATAGCAATCAGCCCCAGCATTTT. Translated, it gives CSVVLNSNQPQHF.

This rearrangement joins TRBV27 to TRBJ2-3, with D tentatively TRBD1 (7 bases). The CDR3 has 15 amino acids. Trimming took off 2 bases at V and 3 bases at J, with 12 bases between the two ends. Germline CDR1 MNHEY, CDR2 SMNVEV (reference sequence). The CDR3 coding sequence is TGTGCCAGCAGTTTACAGGGGGGATGGACAGATACGCAGTATTTT. It is translated as CASSLQGGWTDTQYF.

The chain links TRBV5-1 to TRBJ2-1; D call uncertain. The V and J ends lost 6 bases and 3 bases respectively, with 10 bases between them. This CDR3 spans 13 amino acids. Germline CDR1 and CDR2: SGHRS and YFSETQ. CDR3 protein: CASKNGYYNEQFF. The CDR3 region has the DNA TGCGCCAGCAAGAACGGATACTACAATGAGCAGTTCTTC.

The J gene is TRBJ2-2, the V gene TRBV13; D is ambiguous. Germline assignment: CDR1 PRHDT and CDR2 FYEKMQ (reference sequence). V was trimmed by 4 bases and J by 5 bases, leaving 17 bases between them. The CDR3 has 16 residues. The CDR3: CASSSPLGFGTGELFF. CDR3 coding DNA: TGTGCCAGCAGCTCTCCCCTGGGGTTCGGGACCGGGGAGCTGTTTTTT.

This rearrangement joins TRBV4-1 to TRBJ2-4; 8 bases match TRBD2. The CDR3 extends over 17 amino acids. The V gene's germline CDR1 is MGHRA and CDR2 YSYEKL. Trimming cost V 4 bases and J 7 bases; bases outside gene matches: 15. The DNA of the CDR3 is TGCGCCAGCAGCCCGACGGAACGTCCGGGGGGGCAGAACATTCAGTACTTC. Protein product: CASSPTERPGGQNIQYF.